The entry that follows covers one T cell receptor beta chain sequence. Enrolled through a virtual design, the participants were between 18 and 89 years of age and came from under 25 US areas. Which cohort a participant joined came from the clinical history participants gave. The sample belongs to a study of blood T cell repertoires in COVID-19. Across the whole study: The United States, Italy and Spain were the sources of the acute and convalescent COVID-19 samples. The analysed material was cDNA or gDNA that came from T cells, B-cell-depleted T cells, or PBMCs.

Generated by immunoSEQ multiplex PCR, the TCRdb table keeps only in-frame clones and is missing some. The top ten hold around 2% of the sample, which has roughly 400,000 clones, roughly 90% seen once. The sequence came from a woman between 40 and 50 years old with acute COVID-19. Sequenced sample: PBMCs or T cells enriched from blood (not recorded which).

CDR3 DNA: TGTGCCAGCTCACCGGCGGTAGCTAACTATGGCTACACCTTC. It yields the protein CASSPAVANYGYTF. J is TRBJ1-2 and V is TRBV18; no firm D call. The germline V and J ends were trimmed by 3 bases and 0 bases, with 8 bases remaining between them. The CDR3 covers 14 residues. CDR1 is KGHSH, CDR2 LQKENI, per germline.